The text below deals with one TCR beta chain. What it binds is not known. This specimen comes from a study of cytomegalovirus exposure and HLA in healthy donors. Findings and limits, study-wide: A list of approximately 150 TCR beta chains associated with cytomegalovirus was given. In a later analysis, common viral pathogens appeared linked to several of the most significant clusters.

The germline V gene encodes CDR1 SGHTA and CDR2 FQGTGA. Between the trimmed V and J ends, which lost 5 bases and 1 base, there was a span of 9 bases. The CDR3 length is 14 residues. Use of 60 Vbeta and 13 Jbeta primers characterized the PCR. Assay: immunoSEQ multiplex PCR; the TCRdb copy retains only in-frame clones and omits some. The sample has under 150,000 clones, about 68% seen once; the top ten hold roughly 4.2%. This sequence was found in a woman in her forties in good health and CMV-seropositive. The J gene is TRBJ2-1, the V gene TRBV7-3; D is unclear. The material sequenced was PBMCs. DNA of the CDR3: TGTGCCAGCAGCCCCGACGGGTCCTACAATGAGCAGTTCTTC. Its protein product is CASSPDGSYNEQFF.